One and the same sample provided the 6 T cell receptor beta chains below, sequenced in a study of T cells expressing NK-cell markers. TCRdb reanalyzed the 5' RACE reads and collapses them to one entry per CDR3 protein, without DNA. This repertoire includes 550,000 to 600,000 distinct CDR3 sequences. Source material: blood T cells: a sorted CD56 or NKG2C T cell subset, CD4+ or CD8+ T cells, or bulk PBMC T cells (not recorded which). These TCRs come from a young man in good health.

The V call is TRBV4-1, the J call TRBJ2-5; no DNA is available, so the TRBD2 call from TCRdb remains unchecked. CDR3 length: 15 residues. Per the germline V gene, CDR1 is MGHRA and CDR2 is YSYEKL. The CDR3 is CASSQPSGRRETQYF.

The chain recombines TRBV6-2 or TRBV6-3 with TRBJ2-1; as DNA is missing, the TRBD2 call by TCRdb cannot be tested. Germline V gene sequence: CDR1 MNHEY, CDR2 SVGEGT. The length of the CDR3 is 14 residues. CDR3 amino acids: CASSLGSTLNEQFF.

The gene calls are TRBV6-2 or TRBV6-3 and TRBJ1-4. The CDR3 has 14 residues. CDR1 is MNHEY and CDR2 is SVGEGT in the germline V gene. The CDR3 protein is CASSPQATNEKLFF.

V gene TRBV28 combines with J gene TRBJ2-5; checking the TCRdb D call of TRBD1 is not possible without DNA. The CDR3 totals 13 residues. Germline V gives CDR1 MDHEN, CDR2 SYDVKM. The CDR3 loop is CASRDPGSKTQYF.

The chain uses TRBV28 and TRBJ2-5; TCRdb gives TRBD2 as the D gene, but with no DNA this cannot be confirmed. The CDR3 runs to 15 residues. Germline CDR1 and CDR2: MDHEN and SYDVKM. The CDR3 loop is CASSTPGAERETQYF.

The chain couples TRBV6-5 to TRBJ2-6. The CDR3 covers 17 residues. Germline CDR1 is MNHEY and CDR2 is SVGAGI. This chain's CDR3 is CASSSTPVLAGANVLTF.